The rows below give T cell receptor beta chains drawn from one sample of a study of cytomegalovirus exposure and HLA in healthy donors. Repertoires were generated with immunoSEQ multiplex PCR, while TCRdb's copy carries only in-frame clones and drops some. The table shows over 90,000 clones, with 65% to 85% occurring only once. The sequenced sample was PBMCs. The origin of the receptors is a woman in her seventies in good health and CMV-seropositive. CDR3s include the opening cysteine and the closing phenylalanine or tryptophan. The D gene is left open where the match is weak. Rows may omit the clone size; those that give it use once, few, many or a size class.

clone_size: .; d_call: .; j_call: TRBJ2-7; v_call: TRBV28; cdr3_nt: TGTGCCAGCATCTCGGGGGTTACCTACGAGCAGTACTTC; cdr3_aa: CASISGVTYEQYF
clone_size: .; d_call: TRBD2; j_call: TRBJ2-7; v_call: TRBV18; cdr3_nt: TGTGCCAGCTCACCACCCCAGGGACTAGCGAATCAGGAGCAGTACTTC; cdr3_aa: CASSPPQGLANQEQYF
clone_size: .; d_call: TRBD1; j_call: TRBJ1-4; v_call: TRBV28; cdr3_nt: TGTGCCAGCAGTGGACAGGGACGGGTGGAAAAACTGTTTTTT; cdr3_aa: CASSGQGRVEKLFF
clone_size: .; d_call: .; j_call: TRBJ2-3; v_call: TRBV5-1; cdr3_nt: TGCGCCAGCAGCTACGGCACAGGAGGGACAGATACGCAGTATTTT; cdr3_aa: CASSYGTGGTDTQYF
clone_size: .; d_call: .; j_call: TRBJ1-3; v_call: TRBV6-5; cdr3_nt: TGTGCCAGCAGTTACTCGGTTTCTGGGCCTGGAAACACCATATATTTT; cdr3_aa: CASSYSVSGPGNTIYF
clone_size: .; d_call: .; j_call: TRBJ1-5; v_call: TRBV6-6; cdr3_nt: TGTGCCAGCAGTTCCAGAGGGCAGCCCCAGCATTTT; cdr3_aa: CASSSRGQPQHF
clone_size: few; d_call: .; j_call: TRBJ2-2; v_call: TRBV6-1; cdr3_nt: TGTGCCAGCAGTGGGACAGCCACCGGGGAGCTGTTTTTT; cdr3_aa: CASSGTATGELFF
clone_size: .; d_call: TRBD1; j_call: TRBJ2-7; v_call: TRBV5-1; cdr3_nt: TGCGCCAGCAGCTTGTCCTCAGGGGGCCCCTACGAGCAGTACTTC; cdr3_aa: CASSLSSGGPYEQYF
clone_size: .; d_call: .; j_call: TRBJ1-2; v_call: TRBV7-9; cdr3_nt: TGTGCCAGCAGCTTGGAGAGTCCCAACTATGGCTACACCTTC; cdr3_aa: CASSLESPNYGYTF
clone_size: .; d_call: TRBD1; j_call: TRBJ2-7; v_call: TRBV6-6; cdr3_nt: TGTGCCAGCAGTGACCGGACAGGCTACGAGCAGTACTTC; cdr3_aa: CASSDRTGYEQYF
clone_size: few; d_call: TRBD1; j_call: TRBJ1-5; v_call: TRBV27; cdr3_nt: TGTGCCAGCAGCCCGCCCCCGGACAGGGGGCAACCCCAGCATTTT; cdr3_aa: CASSPPPDRGQPQHF
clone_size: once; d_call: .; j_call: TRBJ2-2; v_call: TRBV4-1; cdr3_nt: TGCGCCAGCAGCCAAGGGGCGGGGAACACCGGGGAGCTGTTTTTT; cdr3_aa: CASSQGAGNTGELFF
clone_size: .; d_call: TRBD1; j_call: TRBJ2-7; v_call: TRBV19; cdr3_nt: TGTGCCAGTAGTACCGGACAGGGTGGCTACGAGCAGTACTTC; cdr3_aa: CASSTGQGGYEQYF
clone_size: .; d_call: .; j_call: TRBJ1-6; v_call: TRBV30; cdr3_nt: TGTGCCTGGAGTTATAACAGGGCCGAGTCACCCCTCCACTTT; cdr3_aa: CAWSYNRAESPLHF
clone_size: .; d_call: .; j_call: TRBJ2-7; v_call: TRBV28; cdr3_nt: TGTGCCAGCAGTTTACTACCCCCTCACGAGCAGTACTTC; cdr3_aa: CASSLLPPHEQYF
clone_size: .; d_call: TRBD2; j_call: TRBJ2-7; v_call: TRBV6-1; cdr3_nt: TGTGCCAGCAGTGAAGGGGTAGCGGGAGTTTGGGCGGCCTACGAGCAGTACTTC; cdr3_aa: CASSEGVAGVWAAYEQYF
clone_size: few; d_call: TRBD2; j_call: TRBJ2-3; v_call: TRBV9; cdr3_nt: TGTGCCAGCAGCGCCACTATTACTAGCGGGCGCACAGATACGCAGTATTTT; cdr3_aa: CASSATITSGRTDTQYF
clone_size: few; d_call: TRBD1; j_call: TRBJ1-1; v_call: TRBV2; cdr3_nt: TGTGCCAGCAGTGAAGCCAGGGGGCTTGGGGGCACTGAAGCTTTCTTT; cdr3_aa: CASSEARGLGGTEAFF
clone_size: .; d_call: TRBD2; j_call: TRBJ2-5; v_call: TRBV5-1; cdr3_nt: TGCGCCAGCAGCTTGACTAGCGGGAGGGTAGAGACCCAGTACTTC; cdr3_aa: CASSLTSGRVETQYF
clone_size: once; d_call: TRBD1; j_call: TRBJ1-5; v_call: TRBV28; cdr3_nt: TGTGCCAGCAGCACAGGGGGCCTTAATCAGCCCCAGCATTTT; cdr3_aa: CASSTGGLNQPQHF
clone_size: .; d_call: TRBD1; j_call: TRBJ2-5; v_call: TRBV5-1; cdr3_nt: TGCGCCAGCAGCCCACTCCCCACAGGGGGCTTAGAGACCCAGTACTTC; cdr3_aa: CASSPLPTGGLETQYF
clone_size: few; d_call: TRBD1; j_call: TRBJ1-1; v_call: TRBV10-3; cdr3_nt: TGTGCCATCAGTGTCTCAGGGGGCGAGACTGAAGCTTTCTTT; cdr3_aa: CAISVSGGETEAFF
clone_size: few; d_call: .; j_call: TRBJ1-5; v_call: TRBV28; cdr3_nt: TGTGCCAGCAGGCTTCCGTTGACAGGAAATCAGCCCCAGCATTTT; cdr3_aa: CASRLPLTGNQPQHF
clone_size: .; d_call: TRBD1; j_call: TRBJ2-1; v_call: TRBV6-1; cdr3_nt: TGTGCCAGCATTAGGACAGGGACAACCTACAATGAGCAGTTCTTC; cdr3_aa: CASIRTGTTYNEQFF
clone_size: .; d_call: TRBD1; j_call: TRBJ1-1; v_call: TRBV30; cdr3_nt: TGTGCCTGGACCCCCCCCCATCGGACAGGGCCAACTGAAGCTTTCTTT; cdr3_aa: CAWTPPHRTGPTEAFF
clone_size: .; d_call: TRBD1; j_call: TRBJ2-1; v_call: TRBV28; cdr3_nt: TGTGCCAGCAGTTTAGGGACAGGGGGCGTTTTAGGTGAGCAGTTCTTC; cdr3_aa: CASSLGTGGVLGEQFF
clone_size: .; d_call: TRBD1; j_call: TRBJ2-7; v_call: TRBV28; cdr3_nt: TGTGCCAGCATCTCCGACAGGGACTCCTACGAGCAGTACTTC; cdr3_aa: CASISDRDSYEQYF
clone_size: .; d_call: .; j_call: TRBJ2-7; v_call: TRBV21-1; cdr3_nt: TGTGCCAGCAGCAAAGTCGGGGGGAACAGGACCTACGAGCAGTACTTC; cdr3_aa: CASSKVGGNRTYEQYF
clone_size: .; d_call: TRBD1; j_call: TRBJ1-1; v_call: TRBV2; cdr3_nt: TGTGCCACCCTCACAGGGGCGAACACTGAAGCTTTCTTT; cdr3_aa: CATLTGANTEAFF
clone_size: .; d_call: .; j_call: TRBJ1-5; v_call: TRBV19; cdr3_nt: TGTGCCAGTAGTACCACAGGTAGTCAGCCCCAGCATTTT; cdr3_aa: CASSTTGSQPQHF
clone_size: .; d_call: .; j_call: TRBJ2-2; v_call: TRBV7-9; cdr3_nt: TGTGCCAGCCAACTAGTCTCCGGGGAGCTGTTTTTT; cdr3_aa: CASQLVSGELFF
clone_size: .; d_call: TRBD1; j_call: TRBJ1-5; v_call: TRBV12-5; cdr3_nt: TGTGCTAGTGGTTTGGTACGTACAGGGGGTATCAATCAGCCCCAGCATTTT; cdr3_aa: CASGLVRTGGINQPQHF
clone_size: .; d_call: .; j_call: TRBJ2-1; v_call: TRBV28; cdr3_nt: TGTGCCAGCAGTGAGGGGGGGGCTTCCTACAATGAGCAGTTCTTC; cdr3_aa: CASSEGGASYNEQFF
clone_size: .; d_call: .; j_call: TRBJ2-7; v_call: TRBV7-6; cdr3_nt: TGTGCCAGCAGCTTAATCCTTTCGGGGGAGCAGTACTTC; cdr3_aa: CASSLILSGEQYF
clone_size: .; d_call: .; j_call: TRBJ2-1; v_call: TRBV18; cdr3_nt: TGTGCCAGCTCACCCGCTTCGTCTTCGAGGGAGTTCTTC; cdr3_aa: CASSPASSSREFF
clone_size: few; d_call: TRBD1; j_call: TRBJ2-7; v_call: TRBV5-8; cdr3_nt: TGTGCCAGCAGACAGGGGACGGGGTACGAGCAGTACTTC; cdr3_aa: CASRQGTGYEQYF
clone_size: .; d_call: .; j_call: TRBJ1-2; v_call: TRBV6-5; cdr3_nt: TGTGCCAGCAGTACCGACAGGTCAATTGGTGGCTACACCTTC; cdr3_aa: CASSTDRSIGGYTF
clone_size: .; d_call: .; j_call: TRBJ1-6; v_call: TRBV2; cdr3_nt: TGTGCCAGCAGTGAGGGCCAGGCATTGTCACCCCTCCACTTT; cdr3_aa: CASSEGQALSPLHF
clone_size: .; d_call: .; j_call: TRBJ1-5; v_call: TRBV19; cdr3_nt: TGTGCCAGTAGCCCGGGGAGCCTTTACAATCAGCCCCAGCATTTT; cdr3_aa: CASSPGSLYNQPQHF
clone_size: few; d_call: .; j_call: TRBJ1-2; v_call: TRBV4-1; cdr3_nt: TGCGCCAGCAGCCAACTGGGCGGCTACACCTTC; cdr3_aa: CASSQLGGYTF
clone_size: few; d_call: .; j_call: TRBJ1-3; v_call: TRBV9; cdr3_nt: TGTGCCAGCAGCGTAGGGGGGGCTGGAAACACCATATATTTT; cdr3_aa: CASSVGGAGNTIYF
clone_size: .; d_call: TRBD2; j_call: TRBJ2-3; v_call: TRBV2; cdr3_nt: TGTGCCAGCAGTGAAATAGCGGGAGGAGATACGCAGTATTTT; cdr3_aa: CASSEIAGGDTQYF
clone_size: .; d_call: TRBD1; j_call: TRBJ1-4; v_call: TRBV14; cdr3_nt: TGTGCCAGCGGCGAGGGACAGGGTAATGAAAAACTGTTTTTT; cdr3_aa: CASGEGQGNEKLFF
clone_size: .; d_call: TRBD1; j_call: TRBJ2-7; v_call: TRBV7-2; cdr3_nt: TGTGCCAGCAGCTTAAGTTGGGGCAGGGGGTATGACGAGCAGTACTTC; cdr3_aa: CASSLSWGRGYDEQYF
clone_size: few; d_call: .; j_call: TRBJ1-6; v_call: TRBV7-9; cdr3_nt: TGTGCCAGCAGCCGCGGGGACTCACCCCTCCACTTT; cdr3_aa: CASSRGDSPLHF
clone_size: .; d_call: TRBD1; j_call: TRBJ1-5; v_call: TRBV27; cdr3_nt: TGTGCCAGCAGCTACGGACAGGGCGGGCAGCCCCAGCATTTT; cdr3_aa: CASSYGQGGQPQHF
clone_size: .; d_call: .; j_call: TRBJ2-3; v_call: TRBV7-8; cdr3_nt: TGTGCCAGCAGCTTAGGGAGGCGGGCTAGCACAGATACGCAGTATTTT; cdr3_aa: CASSLGRRASTDTQYF
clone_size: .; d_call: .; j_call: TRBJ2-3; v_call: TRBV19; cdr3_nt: TGTGCCAGTAGCCCTACGGGGGGCCTGAGCACAGATACGCAGTATTTT; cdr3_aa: CASSPTGGLSTDTQYF
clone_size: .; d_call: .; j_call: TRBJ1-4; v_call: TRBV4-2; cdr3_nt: TGTGCCAGCAGCCCAGACAGGTCAGGGGAACTGTTTTTT; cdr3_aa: CASSPDRSGELFF
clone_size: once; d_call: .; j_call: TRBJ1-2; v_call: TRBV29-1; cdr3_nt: TGCAGCGTTGAGGGCAGGGGCTCCCTCTATGGCTACACCTTC; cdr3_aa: CSVEGRGSLYGYTF
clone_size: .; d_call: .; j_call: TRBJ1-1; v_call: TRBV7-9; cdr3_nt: TGTGCCGGGGGGGCGAACACTGAAGCTTTCTTT; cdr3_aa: CAGGANTEAFF
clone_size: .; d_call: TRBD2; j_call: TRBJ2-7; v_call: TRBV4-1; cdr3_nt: TGCGCCAGCAGCCAAGGTCTAGCGGGGGCCTACGAGCAGTACTTC; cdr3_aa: CASSQGLAGAYEQYF
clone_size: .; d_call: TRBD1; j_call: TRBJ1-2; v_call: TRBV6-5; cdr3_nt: TGTGCCAGCAGTGACGCAGGGGGTAACTATGGCTACACCTTC; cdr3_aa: CASSDAGGNYGYTF